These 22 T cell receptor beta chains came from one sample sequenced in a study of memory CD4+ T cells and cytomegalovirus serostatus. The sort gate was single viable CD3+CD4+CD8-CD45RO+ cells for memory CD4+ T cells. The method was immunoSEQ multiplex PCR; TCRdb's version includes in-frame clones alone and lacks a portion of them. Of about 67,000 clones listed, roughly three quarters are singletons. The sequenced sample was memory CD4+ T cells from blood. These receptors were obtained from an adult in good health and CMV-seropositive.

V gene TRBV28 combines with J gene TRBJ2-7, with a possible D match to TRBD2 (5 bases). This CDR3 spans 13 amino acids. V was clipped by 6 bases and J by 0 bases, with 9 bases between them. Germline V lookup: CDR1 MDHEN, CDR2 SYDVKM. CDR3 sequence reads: CASRSGRSYEQYF. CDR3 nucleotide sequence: TGTGCCAGCAGGAGCGGACGCTCCTACGAGCAGTACTTC.

This CDR3 reads CSVVVWSTDTQYF. The CDR3 coding sequence is TGCAGCGTTGTGGTGTGGAGCACAGATACGCAGTATTTT. The chain recombines TRBV29-1 with TRBJ2-3; D is undetermined. Germline assignment: CDR1 SQVTM and CDR2 ANQGSEA. Trimming removed 4 bases at V and 0 bases at J, with 8 bases between. The CDR3 length is 13 residues.

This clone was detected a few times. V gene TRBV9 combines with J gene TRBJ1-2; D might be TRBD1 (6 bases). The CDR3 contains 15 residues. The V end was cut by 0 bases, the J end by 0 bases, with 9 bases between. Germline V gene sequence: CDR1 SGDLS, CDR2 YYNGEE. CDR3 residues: CASSVAGDPNYGYTF. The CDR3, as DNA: TGTGCCAGCAGCGTAGCAGGGGACCCTAACTATGGCTACACCTTC. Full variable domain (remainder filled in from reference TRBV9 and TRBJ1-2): DSGVTQTPKHLITATGQRVTLRCSPRSGDLSVYWYQQSLDQGLQFLIQYYNGEERAKGNILERFSAQQFPDLHSELNLSSLELGDSALYFCASSVAGDPNYGYTFGSGTRLTVV.

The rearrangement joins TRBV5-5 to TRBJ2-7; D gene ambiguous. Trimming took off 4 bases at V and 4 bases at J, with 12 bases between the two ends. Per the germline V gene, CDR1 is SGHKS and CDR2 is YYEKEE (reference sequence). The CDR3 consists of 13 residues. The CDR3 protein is CASSAGWDYEQYF. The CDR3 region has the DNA TGTGCCAGCAGCGCAGGATGGGATTACGAGCAGTACTTC.

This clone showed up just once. The CDR3 loop reads CASSDTSYGYTF. The CDR3 region has the DNA TGTGCCAGCAGTGACACCTCCTATGGCTACACCTTC. The V and J genes are TRBV28 and TRBJ1-2; D is uncertain. This CDR3 has 12 amino acids. With 5 bases removed from V and 4 bases from J, the gap between germline ends came to 8 bases. CDR1 and CDR2 (germline): MDHEN, SYDVKM.

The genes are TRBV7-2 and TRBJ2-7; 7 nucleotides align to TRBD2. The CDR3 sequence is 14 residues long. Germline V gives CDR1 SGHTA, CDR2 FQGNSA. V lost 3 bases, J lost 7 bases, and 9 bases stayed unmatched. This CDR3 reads CASSFRTRGEEQYF. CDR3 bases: TGTGCCAGCAGCTTTCGGACCCGGGGGGAGGAGCAGTACTTC.

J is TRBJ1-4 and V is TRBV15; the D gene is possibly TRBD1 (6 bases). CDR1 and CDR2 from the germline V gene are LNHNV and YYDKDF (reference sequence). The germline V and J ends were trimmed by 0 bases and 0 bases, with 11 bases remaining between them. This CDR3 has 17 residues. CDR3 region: CATSREGGRTTNEKLFF. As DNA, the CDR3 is TGTGCCACCAGCAGAGAGGGGGGCCGAACAACTAATGAAAAACTGTTTTTT.

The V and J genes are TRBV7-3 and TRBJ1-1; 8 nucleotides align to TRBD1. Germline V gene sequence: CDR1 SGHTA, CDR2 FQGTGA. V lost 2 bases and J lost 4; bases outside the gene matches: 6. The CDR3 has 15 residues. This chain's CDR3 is CASSLGQGAITEAFF. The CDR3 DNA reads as TGTGCCAGCAGCTTAGGCCAGGGGGCTATCACTGAAGCTTTCTTT.

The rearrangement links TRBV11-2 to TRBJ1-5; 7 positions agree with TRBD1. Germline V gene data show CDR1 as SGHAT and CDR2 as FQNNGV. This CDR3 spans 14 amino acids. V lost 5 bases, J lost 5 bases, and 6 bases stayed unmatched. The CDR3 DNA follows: TGTGCCAGCAGCACTGGCAGGGGGGATCAGCCCCAGCATTTT. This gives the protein CASSTGRGDQPQHF.

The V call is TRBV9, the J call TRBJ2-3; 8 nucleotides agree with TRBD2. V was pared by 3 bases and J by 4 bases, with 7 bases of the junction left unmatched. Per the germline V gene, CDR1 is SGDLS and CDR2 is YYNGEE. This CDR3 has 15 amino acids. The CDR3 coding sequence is TGTGCCAGCAGCGAATATAGCGGGGCCGCAGATACGCAGTATTTT. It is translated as CASSEYSGAADTQYF.

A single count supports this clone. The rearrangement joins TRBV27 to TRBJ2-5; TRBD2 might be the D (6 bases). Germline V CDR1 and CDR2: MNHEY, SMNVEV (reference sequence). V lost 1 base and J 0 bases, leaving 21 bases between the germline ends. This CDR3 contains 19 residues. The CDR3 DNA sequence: TGTGCCAGCAGTTTATTTCGGGACTCCACCCGACCTTACCAAGAGACCCAGTACTTC. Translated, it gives CASSLFRDSTRPYQETQYF.

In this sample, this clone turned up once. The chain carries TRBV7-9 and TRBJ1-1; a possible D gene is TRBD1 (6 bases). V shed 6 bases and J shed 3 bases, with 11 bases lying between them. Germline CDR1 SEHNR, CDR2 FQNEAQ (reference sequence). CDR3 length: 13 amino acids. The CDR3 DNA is TGTGCCAGCAGGTCCAGGGGCGACACTGAAGCTTTCTTT. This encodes CASRSRGDTEAFF.

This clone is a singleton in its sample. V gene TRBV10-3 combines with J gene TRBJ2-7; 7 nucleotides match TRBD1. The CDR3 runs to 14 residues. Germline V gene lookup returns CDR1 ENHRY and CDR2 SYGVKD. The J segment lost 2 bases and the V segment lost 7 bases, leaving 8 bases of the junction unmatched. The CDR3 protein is CAIKEGALPYEQYF. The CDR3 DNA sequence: TGTGCCATCAAAGAGGGGGCGCTCCCCTACGAGCAGTACTTC.

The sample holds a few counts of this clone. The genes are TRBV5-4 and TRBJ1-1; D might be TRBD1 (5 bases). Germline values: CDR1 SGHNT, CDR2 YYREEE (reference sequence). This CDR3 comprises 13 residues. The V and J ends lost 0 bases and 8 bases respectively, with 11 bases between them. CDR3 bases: TGTGCCAGCAGCTTGGCCGGGGCGGAGGAAGCTTTCTTT. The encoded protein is CASSLAGAEEAFF.

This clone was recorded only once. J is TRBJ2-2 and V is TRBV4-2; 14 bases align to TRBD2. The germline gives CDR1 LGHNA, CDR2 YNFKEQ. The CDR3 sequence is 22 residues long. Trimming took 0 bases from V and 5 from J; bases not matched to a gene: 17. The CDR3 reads CASSQELGGPGLAGVSTGELFF. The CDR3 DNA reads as TGTGCCAGCAGCCAAGAATTAGGGGGTCCGGGACTAGCGGGAGTTTCGACCGGGGAGCTGTTTTTT.

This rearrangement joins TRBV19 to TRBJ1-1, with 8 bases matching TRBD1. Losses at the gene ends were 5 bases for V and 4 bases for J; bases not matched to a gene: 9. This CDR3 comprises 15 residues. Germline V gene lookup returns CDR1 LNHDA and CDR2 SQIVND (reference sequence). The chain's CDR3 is CASSSWTGTVTEAFF. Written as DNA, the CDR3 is TGTGCCAGTAGTTCATGGACAGGGACGGTCACTGAAGCTTTCTTT.

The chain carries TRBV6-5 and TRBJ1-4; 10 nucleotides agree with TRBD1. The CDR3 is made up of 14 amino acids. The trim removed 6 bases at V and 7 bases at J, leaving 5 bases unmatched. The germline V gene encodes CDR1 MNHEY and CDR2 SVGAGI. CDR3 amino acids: CASSRGQGIEKLFF. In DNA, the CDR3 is TGTGCCAGCAGCCGGGGACAGGGGATTGAAAAACTGTTTTTT.

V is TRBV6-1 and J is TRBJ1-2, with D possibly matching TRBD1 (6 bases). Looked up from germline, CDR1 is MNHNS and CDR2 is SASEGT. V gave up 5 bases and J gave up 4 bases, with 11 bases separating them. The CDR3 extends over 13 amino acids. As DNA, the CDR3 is TGTGCCAGCAGTCCTCGGGGGGCCTATGGCTACACCTTC. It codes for CASSPRGAYGYTF.

In nucleotides, the CDR3 is TGTGCCAGCAGCTTAGATTCGGGTCGGGGGCAGGACTATGGCTACACCTTC. This codes for CASSLDSGRGQDYGYTF. The chain employs TRBV7-2 and TRBJ1-2; tentative D call: TRBD1 (6 bases). The V end was cut by 1 base, the J end by 3 bases, with 18 bases between. Germline V CDR1 and CDR2: SGHTA, FQGNSA. This CDR3 comprises 17 residues.

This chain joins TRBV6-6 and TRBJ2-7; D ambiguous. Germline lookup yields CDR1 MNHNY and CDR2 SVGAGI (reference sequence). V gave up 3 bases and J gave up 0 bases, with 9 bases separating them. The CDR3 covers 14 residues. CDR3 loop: CASSYEASSYEQYF. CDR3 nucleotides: TGTGCCAGCAGTTATGAGGCGAGCTCCTACGAGCAGTACTTC.

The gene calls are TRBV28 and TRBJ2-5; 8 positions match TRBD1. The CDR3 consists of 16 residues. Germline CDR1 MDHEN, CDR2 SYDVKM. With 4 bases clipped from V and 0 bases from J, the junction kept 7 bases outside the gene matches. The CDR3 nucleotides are TGTGCCAGCAGTTACCCCAACAGGGGGAACCAAGAGACCCAGTACTTC. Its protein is CASSYPNRGNQETQYF. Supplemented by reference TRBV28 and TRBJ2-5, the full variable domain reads DVKVTQSSRYLVKRTGEKVFLECVQDMDHENMFWYRQDPGLGLRLIYFSYDVKMKEKGDIPEGYSVSREKKERFSLILESASTNQTSMYLCASSYPNRGNQETQYFGPGTRLLVL.

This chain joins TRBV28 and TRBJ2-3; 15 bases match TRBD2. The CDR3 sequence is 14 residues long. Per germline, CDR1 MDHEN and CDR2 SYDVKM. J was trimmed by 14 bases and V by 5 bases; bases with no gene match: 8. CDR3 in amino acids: CASSPGLAGGHGYF. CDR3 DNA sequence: TGTGCCAGCAGTCCCGGACTAGCGGGGGGGCATGGGTATTTT. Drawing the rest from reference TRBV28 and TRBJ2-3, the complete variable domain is DVKVTQSSRYLVKRTGEKVFLECVQDMDHENMFWYRQDPGLGLRLIYFSYDVKMKEKGDIPEGYSVSREKKERFSLILESASTNQTSMYLCASSPGLAGGHGYFGPGTRLTVL.